This T cell receptor (beta chain) was captured by sequencing in a study of low-dose radiotherapy and immunotherapy resistance in tumors. Study at large: Cohort 2 received 1 Gy per fraction every two weeks, totaling 13 Gy over 26 weeks.

Stated time point: after trial treatment. Sample treatment: LDRT plus nivolumab, ipilimumab, low-dose cyclophosphamide and aspirin (RACIN trial). Gene-specific TRAV and TRBV primers were used for first-strand cDNA, covering alpha and beta chains. TCR amplification involved 20 to 25 PCR cycles with a constant-region primer and V-primer adapter. MiXCR, run by TCRdb on the reads, gives a single entry per CDR3 protein. The sample consists of roughly 95,000 distinct CDR3 sequences, 20% to 25% of them appearing once. The germline V gene encodes CDR1 SGHRS and CDR2 YFSETQ. The CDR3 sequence is 15 residues long. V was cut by 4 bases and J by 6 bases, with 17 bases left in between.

Sequenced material: PBMCs, taken after low-dose radiotherapy plus immunotherapy. The receptor was derived from a female donor with ovarian cancer. V gene TRBV5-1 combines with J gene TRBJ2-1; D might be TRBD1 or TRBD2, each matching 6 bases. The CDR3 coding sequence is TGCGCCAGCAGCACGACTAGAGGGACACCCAATGAGCAGTTCTTC. Translation gives CASSTTRGTPNEQFF.